Listed below are T cell receptor beta chains from one sample, sequenced in a study of blood T cell repertoires in COVID-19. The repertoire was sequenced with immunoSEQ multiplex PCR; TCRdb's copy has only in-frame clones and lacks some. This table has around 120,000 clones, roughly 80% appearing once. Sample: peripheral blood. The source of these receptors is a man aged 65 to 79 with acute or convalescent COVID-19. Each CDR3 is given with its conserved first and last residue. The D gene is left open where the match is weak. Size is stated for part of the rows, as once, few or many counts, or as a class when the clone is expanded.

size	V	D	J	CDR3	DNA
-	TRBV3-1/TRBV3-2	-	TRBJ2-1	CASSQGGKGVQFF	TGTGCCAGCAGCCAAGGTGGGAAGGGGGTGCAGTTCTTC
-	TRBV3-1/TRBV3-2	TRBD2	TRBJ2-5	CASSQAGGAQYF	TGTGCCAGCAGCCAAGCTGGGGGGGCCCAGTACTTC
-	TRBV29-1	TRBD1	TRBJ2-3	CSVSPGGQGTDTQYF	TGCAGCGTGTCCCCCGGGGGACAGGGAACAGATACGCAGTATTTT
-	TRBV29-1	-	TRBJ2-7	CSVELGDFYEQYF	TGCAGCGTTGAATTGGGGGACTTCTACGAGCAGTACTTC
-	TRBV28	TRBD1	TRBJ2-2	CASSSGSGTGGPGELFF	TGTGCCAGCAGTTCAGGATCCGGGACAGGGGGCCCCGGGGAGCTGTTTTTT
-	TRBV5-4	TRBD2	TRBJ2-5	CASSTGTRQETQYF	TGTGCCAGCAGCACCGGGACTAGACAAGAGACCCAGTACTTC
-	TRBV3-1/TRBV3-2	TRBD2	TRBJ2-1	CASSQGAGLADNEQFF	TGTGCCAGCAGCCAAGGGGCGGGACTAGCGGACAATGAGCAGTTCTTC
-	TRBV4-1	TRBD2	TRBJ2-5	CASSSSGSYQETQYF	TGCGCCAGCAGCTCTAGCGGGTCGTACCAAGAGACCCAGTACTTC
-	TRBV5-4	-	TRBJ1-5	CASSLVGGASSNQPQHF	TGTGCCAGCAGCTTGGTTGGGGGGGCTAGTAGCAATCAGCCCCAGCATTTT
-	TRBV2	-	TRBJ2-5	CASSPGDSEGETQYF	TGTGCCAGCAGCCCCGGGGACTCCGAGGGGGAGACCCAGTACTTC
-	TRBV19	TRBD2	TRBJ2-7	CASRYSSGRTEQYF	TGTGCCAGTAGATATTCTAGCGGGAGAACCGAGCAGTACTTC
few	TRBV3-1/TRBV3-2	TRBD1	TRBJ2-5	CASSRQGAGETQYF	TGTGCCAGCAGCCGACAGGGGGCGGGCGAGACCCAGTACTTC
-	TRBV5-4	-	TRBJ2-1	CASSVRDTYYNEQFF	TGTGCCAGCAGCGTACGGGACACCTATTACAATGAGCAGTTCTTC
-	TRBV7-8	TRBD1	TRBJ1-6	CASSSEGDRGGGPLHF	TGTGCCAGCAGCTCCGAGGGGGACAGGGGAGGAGGGCCCCTCCACTTT
-	TRBV11-2	TRBD1	TRBJ1-2	CASSLGAGGEWLYGYTF	TGTGCCAGCAGCTTAGGGGCAGGGGGCGAGTGGTTGTATGGCTACACCTTC
-	TRBV7-9	-	TRBJ2-1	CASSLAADNEQFF	TGTGCCAGCAGCTTAGCGGCAGACAATGAGCAGTTCTTC
-	TRBV3-1/TRBV3-2	TRBD1	TRBJ1-5	CASSRHRGLDQPQHF	TGTGCCAGCAGCCGCCACAGGGGACTGGATCAGCCCCAGCATTTT
-	TRBV30	-	TRBJ1-4	CAWSLREWGEKLFF	TGTGCCTGGAGTCTCAGGGAATGGGGTGAAAAACTGTTTTTT
few	TRBV5-4	TRBD1	TRBJ2-3	CASSLGGYSTDTQYF	TGTGCCAGCAGCTTAGGGGGCTATAGCACAGATACGCAGTATTTT
-	TRBV2	-	TRBJ1-4	CASSPTATNEKLFF	TGTGCCAGCAGCCCTACAGCAACTAATGAAAAACTGTTTTTT
-	TRBV11-2	-	TRBJ2-4	CASSLLQGWDKNIQYF	TGTGCCAGCAGCTTATTGCAGGGCTGGGACAAAAACATTCAGTACTTC
-	TRBV24-1	-	TRBJ2-1	CATSDLKGGSYNEQFF	TGTGCCACCAGTGATTTGAAAGGGGGCTCCTACAATGAGCAGTTCTTC
-	TRBV10-2	TRBD2	TRBJ2-2	CASSDSGEGLTGELFF	TGCGCCAGCAGTGATTCGGGGGAGGGCCTCACCGGGGAGCTGTTTTTT
-	TRBV9	-	TRBJ1-5	CASSVGDGGNQPQHF	TGTGCCAGCAGCGTAGGAGATGGGGGGAATCAGCCCCAGCATTTT
-	TRBV24-1	TRBD1	TRBJ2-5	CATSERTGGRETQYF	TGTGCCACCAGTGAGCGGACAGGGGGCAGGGAGACCCAGTACTTC
-	TRBV5-1	TRBD1	TRBJ2-5	CASSPWTGGRETQYF	TGCGCCAGCAGCCCGTGGACAGGGGGTCGAGAGACCCAGTACTTC
-	TRBV5-4	TRBD1	TRBJ1-1	CASSRGQVTEAFF	TGTGCCAGCAGCAGGGGACAGGTCACTGAAGCTTTCTTT
-	TRBV9	TRBD1	TRBJ2-2	CASSVGQGAFTGELFF	TGTGCCAGCAGCGTAGGACAGGGGGCGTTCACCGGGGAGCTGTTTTTT
-	TRBV11-2	-	TRBJ1-1	CATAAGVDTEAFF	TGTGCAACGGCGGCGGGGGTTGACACTGAAGCTTTCTTT
-	TRBV27	TRBD1	TRBJ1-6	CASGGGQKYSPLHF	TGTGCCAGCGGAGGGGGACAGAAATATTCACCCCTCCACTTT
-	TRBV6-5	-	TRBJ2-7	CASSLNRKEQYF	TGTGCCAGCAGCCTAAACCGAAAAGAGCAGTACTTC
-	TRBV5-1	-	TRBJ1-5	CASSIYPVGESQPQHF	TGCGCCAGCAGCATTTACCCGGTCGGGGAGAGTCAGCCCCAGCATTTT
-	TRBV21-1	-	TRBJ2-7	CASSKVYRLVHEQYF	TGTGCCAGCAGCAAAGTGTATAGACTCGTCCACGAGCAGTACTTC
-	TRBV30	-	TRBJ2-7	CAWSHQWSSYEQYF	TGTGCCTGGAGTCATCAGTGGAGCTCCTACGAGCAGTACTTC
few	TRBV5-1	TRBD1	TRBJ1-3	CASSPDRLGNTIYF	TGCGCCAGCAGCCCGGACAGGCTAGGAAACACCATATATTTT
-	TRBV5-1	TRBD1	TRBJ2-7	CASSRWQGDREQYF	TGCGCCAGCAGCAGGTGGCAGGGGGATCGCGAGCAGTACTTC
-	TRBV4-3	-	TRBJ1-2	CASSQDGTSTSNYGYTF	TGCGCCAGCAGCCAAGATGGGACAAGCACCTCTAACTATGGCTACACCTTC
-	TRBV19	-	TRBJ1-5	CASSIQSLSNQPQHF	TGTGCCAGTAGTATTCAGTCCCTTAGCAATCAGCCCCAGCATTTT
-	TRBV5-1	TRBD2	TRBJ2-5	CASSLQTSGEETQYF	TGCGCCAGCAGCTTGCAGACTAGCGGGGAAGAGACCCAGTACTTC
-	TRBV5-1	-	TRBJ2-7	CASSPPETGTYEQYF	TGCGCCAGCAGCCCCCCGGAGACAGGTACCTACGAGCAGTACTTC
few	TRBV2	-	TRBJ1-1	CASSGNRNTEAFF	TGTGCCAGCAGCGGAAACAGGAACACTGAAGCTTTCTTT